This T cell receptor (beta chain) was sequenced during a study of T cell responses to AZD1222 COVID-19 vaccine. A note on this clone: The target antigen is unknown.

Study-level points and caveats: Among those given AZD1222, only six were seropositive at baseline.

Assay: immunoSEQ multiplex PCR; the TCRdb copy retains only in-frame clones and omits some. The repertoire includes approximately 120,000 clones, around 90% of them detected once, and around 13% sits in the top ten. V was pared by 4 bases and J by 0 bases, with 7 bases between. From germline, CDR1 is SGHDN and CDR2 FVKESK. The CDR3 is made up of 13 amino acids. The sample consisted of peripheral blood, taken on day 0 of MenACWY control vaccination. The TCR sequence derives from an adult in good health. The V and J genes are TRBV14 and TRBJ2-7; D is undetermined. CDR3 nucleotides: TGTGCCAGCAGCCTAGCTGGCTCCTACGAGCAGTACTTC. It encodes CASSLAGSYEQYF.